This T cell receptor (beta chain) is drawn from a study of PD-L1 blockade in urothelial cancer. Study in general: Of approximately 29 patients, some 25 were males with bladder-origin urothelial cancer. Investigators checked blood 3 weeks (second dose) and 6 weeks after treatment start. Across blood samples, T cells had a median count of approximately 130,000. Study-wide results and limits: Lower pretreatment blood TCR clonality, under the median, predicted better survival, researchers reported.

The method was immunoSEQ multiplex PCR; TCRdb's version includes in-frame clones alone and lacks a portion of them. In the table there are tens of thousands of clones, around 85% of which are singletons. Time point indicated: peripheral blood 6 weeks after treatment start. V was clipped by 2 bases and J by 0 bases; unmatched bases: 4. The germline gives CDR1 SGDLS, CDR2 YYNGEE. The CDR3 extends over 16 amino acids. With regard to this clone: Its specificity is not known.

J is TRBJ2-3 and V is TRBV9; 9 nucleotides align to TRBD2. This clonotype was sampled from a man between 60 and 70 years old with urothelial cancer. The sequenced sample was PBMCs, obtained around atezolizumab (anti-PD-L1) treatment. The CDR3 region has the DNA TGTGCCAGCAGCGTGCTAACTAGCGGGAGCACAGATACGCAGTATTTT. As protein: CASSVLTSGSTDTQYF.